This T cell receptor beta chain was profiled in a study of T cells after posttransplantation cyclophosphamide. Concerning this clone: Its specificity is unknown.

The protocol was immunoSEQ multiplex PCR, while the TCRdb copy is restricted to in-frame clones and leaves out a portion. The data show about 42,000 clones, with less than 95% seen just once and 2% to 2.5% held by the top ten. Study-level findings and limits: TRB clonality was highly associated with recipient CMV seropositivity and reactivation.

V shed 5 bases and J 7 bases; nucleotides not matched to a gene: 7. The CDR3 has 13 residues. CDR1 and CDR2 (germline): SNHLY, FYNNEI. Cyclophosphamide on days +3 and +4 followed busulfan-fludarabine conditioning and a marrow graft. Material: PBMCs, obtained 60 to 65 days after allogeneic stem cell transplant with posttransplant cyclophosphamide. This chain links TRBV2 with TRBJ1-2; 7 bases match TRBD1. The receptor was derived from a male patient between 55 and 70 years old who received an allogeneic stem cell transplant from a related donor and was CMV-positive. Some T cells here may be from the graft donor. The CDR3 protein is CASSWGQSAGYTF. CDR3 DNA: TGTGCCAGCAGTTGGGGACAGAGTGCTGGCTACACCTTC.